This TCR beta chain was identified in a study of metastatic and nonmetastatic thyroid tumors. For the study at large: Where malignant and benign thyroid patients were concerned, repertoires were compared across blood and tumor or nodule tissue.

As processed by the authors: A papillary thyroid cancer distant-metastasis classifier was built from CDR3 differences across clinicopathological groups. TCRdb re-analyzed the PCR reads using MiXCR. The V and J calls shown here were made by TCRdb, not taken from the authors' results. The data show some 34,000 clones, with about 18% seen just once and about 4.4% held by the top ten. A few counts support this clone. Its antigen is currently unknown. The length of the CDR3 is 14 residues. Germline loops: CDR1 MNHNS, CDR2 SASEGT. Trimming removed 2 bases from V and 4 bases from J, with 11 bases in between. There were no patients who had received any treatment before thyroid surgery. General study results and limits: Compared with benign nodules, malignant thyroid tumors were reported to have significantly higher TCR beta diversity in both blood and tumor.

The TCR originated in a female donor with papillary thyroid cancer or a benign thyroid nodule (not recorded which). Some clones in this sample may be carry-over from other donors' samples. Sequencing was performed on blood. The rearrangement links TRBV6-1 to TRBJ1-1, with no clear D. Here the CDR3 reads CASSERPIGTEAFF. The CDR3 region has the DNA TGTGCCAGCAGTGAACGTCCGATTGGCACTGAAGCTTTCTTT.